What follows are 17 T cell receptor beta chains derived from one specimen sequenced in a study of blood T cell repertoires in COVID-19. TCRdb keeps only in-frame clones here, not all; method: immunoSEQ multiplex PCR. In the table there are about 330,000 clones, 89% of which are singletons. Sequenced input: peripheral blood. The receptors derive from a man between 18 and 35 years old who had recovered from COVID-19.

This clone was observed once. The chain is built from TRBV5-4 and TRBJ2-1, with a tentative D call TRBD1 (6 bases). This CDR3 comprises 13 residues. Germline V lookup: CDR1 SGHNT, CDR2 YYREEE (reference sequence). The germline V and J ends were trimmed by 2 bases and 7 bases, with 10 bases remaining between them. CDR3 sequence reads: CASSFGTPNEQFF. Written as DNA, the CDR3 is TGTGCCAGCAGCTTCGGGACACCGAATGAGCAGTTCTTC.

The table lists this clone with a count of one. The chain joins TRBV7-3 to TRBJ2-5; no clear D. This CDR3 has 17 residues. CDR1 is SGHTA and CDR2 is FQGTGA in the germline V gene. The V and J ends lost 0 bases and 2 bases respectively, with 16 bases between them. Here the CDR3 reads CASSLTAVLDPQETQYF. CDR3 coding DNA: TGTGCCAGCAGCTTAACGGCCGTTCTAGATCCACAAGAGACCCAGTACTTC.

The V call is TRBV7-3, the J call TRBJ2-5, with 15 bases matching TRBD2. In germline, CDR1 is SGHTA, CDR2 FQGTGA. V trimming: 1 base; J trimming: 5 bases; junction bases outside the gene matches: 5. The CDR3 runs 17 residues. The CDR3 nucleotides are TGTGCCAGCAGCTTAATCGGACTAGCGGGGGGGCTGGAGACCCAGTACTTC. Protein product: CASSLIGLAGGLETQYF.

This chain connects TRBV19 to TRBJ1-2; D is perhaps TRBD1 (6 bases). Germline CDR1 reads LNHDA; CDR2 reads SQIVND (reference sequence). The CDR3 is 15 residues long. Trimming removed 6 bases from V and 4 bases from J, with 18 bases in between. CDR3 in amino acids: CASRLRRTELYGYTF. The CDR3 bases are TGTGCCAGTAGACTTCGTAGGACAGAGCTCTATGGCTACACCTTC. The full variable domain, in which reference TRBV19 and TRBJ1-2 provide the parts outside the CDR3, is DGGITQSPKYLFRKEGQNVTLSCEQNLNHDAMYWYRQDPGQGLRLIYYSQIVNDFQKGDIAEGYSVSREKKESFPLTVTSAQKNPTAFYLCASRLRRTELYGYTFGSGTRLTVV.

The chain combines TRBV7-9 with TRBJ1-1, with D perhaps matching TRBD1 (5 bases). Per germline, CDR1 SEHNR and CDR2 FQNEAQ (reference sequence). CDR3 length: 15 residues. The V end lost 4 bases, the J end lost 0 bases, and 12 bases lay between the germline ends. In DNA, the CDR3 is TGTGCCAGCAGCTCCGGACGGGGGATGAACACTGAAGCTTTCTTT. It codes for CASSSGRGMNTEAFF.

The chain is built from TRBV7-6 and TRBJ2-1; 8 bases fit TRBD1. Per germline, CDR1 SGHVS and CDR2 FNYEAQ. The CDR3 sequence is 16 residues long. Trimming removed 5 bases from V and 0 bases from J; junction bases left unmatched: 6. CDR3 coding DNA: TGTGCCAGCAGCCCGGGACAGGCCAGCTCCTACAATGAGCAGTTCTTC. Protein sequence: CASSPGQASSYNEQFF.

The chain has TRBV9 and TRBJ1-2, with D perhaps matching TRBD1 (5 bases). V lost 0 bases and J lost 4, with 13 bases in between. This CDR3 spans 15 amino acids. Per the germline V gene, CDR1 is SGDLS and CDR2 is YYNGEE. The CDR3 reads CASSVAPGHLYGYTF. The CDR3 coding sequence is TGTGCCAGCAGCGTAGCTCCAGGACACCTCTATGGCTACACCTTC.

The chain links TRBV27 to TRBJ1-1, with TRBD1 matching 7 bases. The CDR3 has 14 amino acids. From germline, CDR1 is MNHEY and CDR2 SMNVEV (reference sequence). The V segment lost 5 bases and the J segment 5 bases; nucleotides outside the gene matches: 8. This CDR3 reads CASSTKGGWTEAFF. The CDR3 nucleotides are TGTGCCAGCAGTACCAAAGGGGGCTGGACTGAAGCTTTCTTT.

This chain links TRBV24-1 with TRBJ2-2, with TRBD1 identical over 8 bases. The CDR3 sequence is 15 residues long. Per germline, CDR1 KGHDR and CDR2 SFDVKD. V trimming: 7 bases; J trimming: 3 bases; junction bases outside the gene matches: 6. The CDR3 DNA sequence: TGTGCCACCAGCTCCAGGGGGCCCGACACCGGGGAGCTGTTTTTT. Protein: CATSSRGPDTGELFF.

The V and J genes are TRBV5-4 and TRBJ2-5, with 11 bases lining up with TRBD1. Trimming at V came to 0 bases and at J to 4 bases, leaving 8 bases not matched to a gene. Germline loops: CDR1 SGHNT, CDR2 YYREEE (reference sequence). This CDR3 is built from 17 residues. CDR3 DNA: TGTGCCAGCAGCTTGGCCAACCGGGACAGGGGGGTAGAGACCCAGTACTTC. Protein sequence: CASSLANRDRGVETQYF.

The count of this clone is one. The chain uses TRBV5-1 and TRBJ2-3; 10 bases line up with TRBD2. The V gene end was trimmed by 2 bases and the J gene end by 2 bases; junction bases not matched to a gene: 2. The germline V gene encodes CDR1 SGHRS and CDR2 YFSETQ. CDR3 length: 15 residues. The CDR3 is CASSLLAGYTDTQYF. The CDR3 DNA reads TGCGCCAGCAGCTTACTAGCGGGGTACACAGATACGCAGTATTTT.

The chain carries TRBV4-2 and TRBJ2-1, with 14 bases lining up with TRBD2. Germline lookup yields CDR1 LGHNA and CDR2 YNFKEQ. CDR3 size: 17 residues. The V gene end was trimmed by 5 bases and the J gene end by 0 bases; junction bases not matched to a gene: 3. DNA for the CDR3: TGTGCCAGCAGCTCCGGGACTAGCGGGAGCTCCTACAATGAGCAGTTCTTC. Its protein product is CASSSGTSGSSYNEQFF.

The chain combines TRBV4-3 with TRBJ2-7, with D hard to call. The CDR3 runs 14 residues. Germline lookup yields CDR1 LGHNA and CDR2 YSLEER. Trimming removed 2 bases from V and 1 base from J, with 9 bases in between. Written as DNA, the CDR3 is TGCGCCAGCAGCCAACAAGGCGGTTCCTACGAGCAGTACTTC. Residues: CASSQQGGSYEQYF.

A single count supports this clone. The V call is TRBV10-3, the J call TRBJ1-1; maybe TRBD1 (5 bases). Looked up from germline, CDR1 is ENHRY and CDR2 is SYGVKD. The V end lost 0 bases, the J end lost 3 bases, and 8 bases lay between the germline ends. The CDR3 has 14 residues. The CDR3, as DNA: TGTGCCATCAGTGAGTCAGGGGTGCACACTGAAGCTTTCTTT. Translated, it gives CAISESGVHTEAFF.

The chain joins TRBV5-1 to TRBJ2-1, with a weak D call TRBD1 (7 bases). There are 16 residues in the CDR3. Germline-derived CDR1 and CDR2 are SGHRS and YFSETQ. The V end lost 1 base, the J end lost 6 bases, and 17 bases lay between the germline ends. CDR3 residues: CASSLRPQGGINEQFF. Written as DNA, the CDR3 is TGCGCCAGCAGCTTGAGACCGCAGGGGGGAATCAATGAGCAGTTCTTC.

V gene TRBV10-3 combines with J gene TRBJ1-2; 7 nucleotides line up with TRBD1. Germline CDR1 and CDR2: ENHRY and SYGVKD. The J segment lost 5 bases and the V segment lost 3 bases, leaving 6 bases of the junction unmatched. The CDR3 has 14 residues. CDR3 sequence reads: CAISDLQGLYGYTF. Here the CDR3 DNA reads TGTGCCATCAGTGACCTACAGGGGCTATATGGCTACACCTTC.

V and J are TRBV7-9 and TRBJ2-2; possible D gene TRBD1, 6 bases. Deletions cut 5 bases from V and 9 bases from J, with 13 bases between. Germline loops: CDR1 SEHNR, CDR2 FQNEAQ (reference sequence). This CDR3 has 13 amino acids. CDR3 protein: CASSHEQGRELFF. The DNA for the CDR3 is TGTGCCAGCAGCCACGAACAGGGCCGGGAGCTGTTTTTT.